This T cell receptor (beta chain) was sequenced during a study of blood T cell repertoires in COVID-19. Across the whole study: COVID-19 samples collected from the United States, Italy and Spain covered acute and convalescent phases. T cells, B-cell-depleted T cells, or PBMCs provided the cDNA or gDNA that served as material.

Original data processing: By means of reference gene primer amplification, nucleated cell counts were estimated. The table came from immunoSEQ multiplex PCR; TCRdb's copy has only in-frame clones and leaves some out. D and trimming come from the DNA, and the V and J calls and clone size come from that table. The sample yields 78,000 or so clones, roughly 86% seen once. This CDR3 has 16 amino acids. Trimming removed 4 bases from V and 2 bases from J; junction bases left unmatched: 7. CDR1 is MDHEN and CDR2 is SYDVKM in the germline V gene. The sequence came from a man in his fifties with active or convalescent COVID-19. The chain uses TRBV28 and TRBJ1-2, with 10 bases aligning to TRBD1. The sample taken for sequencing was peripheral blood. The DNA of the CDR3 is TGTGCCAGCAGTTCGGCCGGGACAGGGGAAAACTATGGCTACACCTTC. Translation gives CASSSAGTGENYGYTF.